The 8 T cell receptor beta chains given below trace back to one sample, sequenced in a study of T cell changes during pregnancy in multiple sclerosis (dated by TCRdb to about 2019). Library construction relied on the immunoSEQ multiplex PCR assay. TCRdb carries this immuneACCESS record with in-frame sequences only. Its versions omit some clonotypes, under half of them owing to an unresolved V gene in the studies checked, with the rest unexplained. The table for this sample lists 35,000 to 55,000 clones; about 93% of them were counted only once. Approximately 0.7% of the sample belongs to the ten largest clones. Sequenced material: CD4+ T cells from peripheral blood mononuclear cells, taken before pregnancy. The receptors shown here come from a female donor with multiple sclerosis, enrolled in a pregnancy study.

The V call is TRBV30, the J call TRBJ1-6, with 11 bases lining up with TRBD1. The CDR3 runs to 16 residues. CDR1 is GTSNPN and CDR2 is SVGIG in the germline V gene (reference sequence). V dropped 5 bases and J dropped 7; count of bases not matched to a gene: 10. Written as DNA, the CDR3 is TGTGCCTGGGTCATGGGGACAGGGGGGCGGAATTCACCCCTCCACTTT. Its translation: CAWVMGTGGRNSPLHF.

The genes are TRBV10-2 and TRBJ1-5; 7 bases map to TRBD1. There are 14 residues in the CDR3. Unmatched junction bases numbered 13, after V lost 7 bases and J lost 10 bases. CDR1 WSHSY and CDR2 SAAADI come from the germline V gene. The DNA for the CDR3 is TGCGCCAGCAACGACAGGGCTGGCAAGGAACCCCAGCATTTT. It is translated as CASNDRAGKEPQHF.

The rearrangement uses TRBV2 and TRBJ1-4, with D tentatively TRBD1 (5 bases). The CDR3 consists of 12 residues. CDR1 is SNHLY and CDR2 is FYNNEI in the germline V gene. Trimming stripped 4 bases from V and 6 bases from J, with 6 bases between. The CDR3 protein is CASSGRDEKLFF. In DNA, the CDR3 is TGTGCCAGCAGTGGCAGGGATGAAAAACTGTTTTTT.

V is TRBV7-2 and J is TRBJ2-1; TRBD2 matches at 11 bases. CDR3 length: 15 residues. Looked up from germline, CDR1 is SGHTA and CDR2 is FQGNSA. Trimming removed 5 bases from V and 6 bases from J; junction bases left unmatched: 6. CDR3 sequence reads: CASSRGTSGRNEQFF. CDR3 coding DNA: TGTGCCAGCAGCCGCGGGACTAGCGGTCGCAATGAGCAGTTCTTC.

The chain carries TRBV11-2 and TRBJ2-7, with a tentative D call TRBD2 (7 bases). Between the trimmed V and J ends, which lost 6 bases and 2 bases, there was a span of 26 bases. CDR1 is SGHAT and CDR2 is FQNNGV in the germline V gene. The CDR3 runs 18 residues. CDR3 sequence reads: CASRNIWRRGGATYEQYF. The CDR3 DNA follows: TGTGCCAGCAGAAATATATGGCGGAGGGGGGGAGCGACCTACGAGCAGTACTTC.

This chain connects TRBV7-2 to TRBJ2-5; D ambiguous. Germline V gene data show CDR1 as SGHTA and CDR2 as FQGNSA. V shed 2 bases and J shed 5 bases, with 6 bases lying between them. The CDR3 consists of 12 residues. DNA of the CDR3: TGTGCCAGCAGCTTAAACGGGGAGACCCAGTACTTC. Protein sequence: CASSLNGETQYF. Full variable domain (rest looked up from reference TRBV7-2 and TRBJ2-5): GAGVSQSPSNKVTEKGKDVELRCDPISGHTALYWYRQSLGQGLEFLIYFQGNSAPDKSGLPSDRFSAERTGGSVSTLTIQRTQQEDSAVYLCASSLNGETQYFGPGTRLLVL.

The chain links TRBV6-5 to TRBJ1-6; D is unclear. The CDR3 loop spans 13 amino acids. CDR1 is MNHEY, CDR2 SVGAGI, per germline. The V gene lost 8 bases and the J gene lost 10 bases, with 15 bases spanning the gap. The CDR3 region is CASATDGTSPLHF. CDR3 in DNA: TGTGCCAGCGCAACAGACGGAACATCACCCCTCCACTTT.

The chain joins TRBV28 to TRBJ1-1; D not certain. Germline values: CDR1 MDHEN, CDR2 SYDVKM. There are 14 residues in the CDR3. V was pared by 5 bases and J by 5 bases, with 15 bases between. The CDR3 spells CASSPTGVRTEAFF. DNA for the CDR3: TGTGCCAGCAGTCCTACCGGGGTGAGGACTGAAGCTTTCTTT.